This T cell receptor (beta chain) was observed in a study of tumor-infiltrating lymphocytes in primary liver carcinoma. Study summary: Stage T1-T3 N0M0 and a size of roughly 4.2 to 11 cm characterized the tumors. Overall study findings and caveats: It was in tumors, not blood, that the top-250-clone fraction was significantly higher (p = 0.039).

The CDR3 spans 20 residues. Germline CDR1 reads SGHNT; CDR2 reads YENEEA. J was trimmed by 7 bases and V by 1 base; bases with no gene match: 19. TCR beta cDNA was reverse-transcribed from 450 to 500 ng of total RNA. The reaction used a constant-region primer and ProtoScript II reverse transcriptase. Libraries covering TCR beta were generated through three nested multiplex PCR rounds (using a slightly modified ARM-PCR). TRBV1-TRBV30 forward and Cbeta reverse primers drove the first two roughly 10-cycle rounds. TCRdb independently ran MiXCR on the multiplex PCR reads; one entry per CDR3 protein. The sample records 35,000 to 50,000 distinct CDR3 sequences, more than 70% being singletons. In regard to this clonotype: Its antigen is unidentified.

Bulk tissue was left unsorted, and RNA and DNA were co-extracted from 20-30 mg of it. Those patients suffered from chronic HBV infection and were treatment-naive. V usage is TRBV11-3 and J usage is TRBJ2-2, with 9 bases aligning to TRBD2. This TCR was sampled from a woman aged 25 to 39 with primary liver carcinoma and hepatitis B virus infection. The sequenced sample was tumor-adjacent normal liver tissue. CDR3 coding DNA: TGTGCCAGCAGCTTAGGCCGGATTGGCGGGAGGGCCGGAAAGGGCGGGGAGCTGTTTTTT. Protein product: CASSLGRIGGRAGKGGELFF. Full variable domain (remainder filled in from reference TRBV11-3 and TRBJ2-2): EAGVVQSPRYKIIEKKQPVAFWCNPISGHNTLYWYLQNLGQGPELLIRYENEEAVDDSQLPKDRFSAERLKGVDSTLKIQPAELGDSAVYLCASSLGRIGGRAGKGGELFFGEGSRLTVL.